This T cell receptor beta chain was profiled in a study of shared clonotypes between healthy human individuals. Study observations and caveats: There were few donors, and this limited the genetic and exposure-history diversity represented.

This CDR3 is 15 amino acids long. Germline V gives CDR1 MNHNS, CDR2 SASEGT. V lost 4 bases to trimming and J lost 4 bases, with 17 bases between them. In replicate PCRs of sorted subsets, about 200 ng DNA, tens of thousands of T cell genomes, was used. Using immunoSEQ multiplex PCR, the repertoire was profiled, and TCRdb retains in-frame clones only, with some absent. Altogether around 2,000,000 clones are present, about 95% being singletons, with the ten largest covering approximately 1.2%. As for this clone: As yet, its antigen is unknown.

Terminally differentiated effector memory CD45RA+ cells were left out of the naive CD8 fraction, which was CD45RO-negative and positively selected for CCR7. V gene TRBV6-1 combines with J gene TRBJ2-7; D tentatively reads TRBD1 or TRBD2 (6 bases each). The sample was naive CD8+ T cells sorted from blood. The source is a man between 18 and 35 years old in good health. In nucleotides, the CDR3 is TGTGCCAGCAGTGGGACCGGTCCGGGGGCTTACGAGCAGTACTTC. This codes for CASSGTGPGAYEQYF.